A selection of T cell receptor beta chains follows, all from one sample in a study of early stage breast cancer tumors. Method: immunoSEQ multiplex PCR; TCRdb's copy keeps in-frame clones and lacks some. The profile covers 25,000 to 30,000 clones, with about 80% appearing a single time and about 12% taken by the ten largest. Sequenced material: blood. The source of these receptors is a person in their sixties with breast cancer. Each CDR3 is given with its conserved first and last residue. D genes are given only for firm matches. Clone size is shown for a subset of rows, as once, few, many or a class of expanded clone.

V	size	D	J	CDR3	DNA
TRBV11-3	NA	NA	TRBJ2-1	CASSLEGVGYNEQFF	TGTGCCAGCAGCTTAGAAGGGGTAGGCTACAATGAGCAGTTCTTC
TRBV7-2	NA	TRBD1	TRBJ1-1	CASSSQGGYTEAFF	TGTGCCAGCAGCTCCCAGGGGGGTTACACTGAAGCTTTCTTT
TRBV9	NA	NA	TRBJ2-7	CASSVGAGALEQYF	TGTGCCAGCAGCGTAGGGGCGGGGGCACTCGAGCAGTACTTC
TRBV6-1	NA	TRBD1	TRBJ1-2	CASSRAPGQPYGYTF	TGTGCCAGCAGTCGTGCCCCGGGACAGCCCTATGGCTACACCTTC
TRBV18	few	NA	TRBJ1-5	CASSPGQQGQPQHF	TGTGCCAGCTCACCGGGGCAGCAGGGACAGCCCCAGCATTTT
TRBV4-3	NA	NA	TRBJ2-7	CASSRRGASPYEQYF	TGCGCCAGCAGCCGTCGGGGGGCCAGCCCCTACGAGCAGTACTTC
TRBV5-6	NA	TRBD1	TRBJ2-7	CASNQGVPYEQYF	TGTGCCAGCAACCAGGGGGTCCCCTACGAGCAGTACTTC
TRBV7-9	NA	NA	TRBJ2-5	CASSTPGVQTETQYF	TGTGCCAGCAGCACCCCCGGCGTACAGACAGAGACCCAGTACTTC
TRBV7-9	NA	NA	TRBJ1-1	CASSGAGSVNTEAFF	TGTGCCAGCAGCGGAGCAGGGTCCGTGAACACTGAAGCTTTCTTT
TRBV5-6	NA	TRBD2	TRBJ2-1	CASSFLAGGLNEQFF	TGTGCCAGCAGCTTTTTAGCGGGAGGCCTCAATGAGCAGTTCTTC
TRBV28	NA	NA	TRBJ2-3	CASDPGDRTDTQYF	TGTGCCAGCGATCCAGGGGACCGCACAGATACGCAGTATTTT
TRBV5-1	NA	NA	TRBJ2-3	CASSLMGQGTDTQYF	TGCGCCAGCAGCCTCATGGGGCAGGGCACAGATACGCAGTATTTT
TRBV30	NA	TRBD1	TRBJ2-5	CAWSVDRGETQYF	TGTGCCTGGAGTGTAGACAGGGGAGAGACCCAGTACTTC
TRBV9	NA	TRBD1	TRBJ2-1	CASTGTVGSNEQFF	TGTGCCAGCACCGGGACAGTAGGTTCCAATGAGCAGTTCTTC
TRBV7-8	NA	NA	TRBJ2-3	CASSLVGGASTDTQYF	TGTGCCAGCAGCTTAGTAGGGGGGGCATCCACAGATACGCAGTATTTT
TRBV7-2	NA	NA	TRBJ2-7	CASSARTWDYEQYF	TGTGCCAGCAGCGCCCGGACTTGGGACTACGAGCAGTACTTC
TRBV9	NA	NA	TRBJ2-2	CASRRQLNTGELFF	TGTGCCAGCAGACGACAGTTGAACACCGGGGAGCTGTTTTTT
TRBV5-1	NA	TRBD1	TRBJ1-1	CASSGGDSPKAFF	TGCGCCAGCAGCGGCGGGGACAGCCCTAAAGCTTTCTTT
TRBV5-1	once	TRBD1	TRBJ2-7	CASSLGAGTGLSYEQYF	TGCGCCAGCAGCTTGGGGGCCGGGACAGGACTTTCCTACGAGCAGTACTTC
TRBV11-1	NA	NA	TRBJ2-2	CASSPRTDITGELFF	TGTGCCAGCAGCCCCCGGACAGATATCACCGGGGAGCTGTTTTTT
TRBV4-3	NA	TRBD1	TRBJ1-5	CASSQDRIGGGQPQHF	TGCGCCAGCAGCCAAGACAGAATAGGGGGCGGTCAGCCCCAGCATTTT
TRBV30	once	TRBD1	TRBJ1-2	CAWSVTQGAGYTF	TGTGCCTGGAGTGTAACACAGGGGGCTGGCTACACCTTC
TRBV5-1	NA	NA	TRBJ1-1	CASSFPEGNTEAFF	TGCGCCAGCAGCTTTCCGGAGGGGAACACTGAAGCTTTCTTT
TRBV13	NA	TRBD1	TRBJ1-2	CASSLGTGPHGYTF	TGTGCCAGCAGCTTAGGGACAGGGCCTCATGGCTACACCTTC
TRBV5-5	NA	NA	TRBJ1-1	CASRETGMNTEAFF	TGTGCCAGCAGGGAAACAGGGATGAACACTGAAGCTTTCTTT
TRBV19	NA	TRBD1	TRBJ1-4	CASSAPGQVDEKLFF	TGTGCCAGTAGTGCACCGGGACAGGTGGATGAAAAACTGTTTTTT
TRBV19	NA	NA	TRBJ1-2	CASSIRGNGYTF	TGTGCCAGTAGTATAAGGGGAAATGGCTACACCTTC
TRBV19	NA	NA	TRBJ2-1	CASSIPYNEQFF	TGTGCCAGTAGTATCCCATACAATGAGCAGTTCTTC
TRBV7-2	NA	NA	TRBJ1-2	CASSLSRDYYGYTF	TGTGCCAGCAGCTTAAGCAGGGATTATTACGGCTACACCTTC
TRBV5-1	few	NA	TRBJ1-1	CASNFGFSNTEAFF	TGCGCCAGCAATTTTGGTTTTAGTAACACTGAAGCTTTCTTT